This T cell receptor beta chain was observed in a study of blood T cell repertoires in COVID-19. In the study overall: Donors in the United States, Italy and Spain gave samples during acute or convalescent COVID-19.

There are a few counts of this clone. The table came from immunoSEQ multiplex PCR; TCRdb's copy has only in-frame clones and leaves some out. The sample has about 76,000 clones; 83% are singletons. This CDR3 contains 17 residues. Germline values: CDR1 SEHNR, CDR2 FQNEAQ (reference sequence). V was pared by 10 bases and J by 7 bases, with 19 bases of the junction left unmatched. This rearrangement joins TRBV7-9 to TRBJ2-2; 9 nucleotides line up with TRBD1. This TCR was sampled from a man older than 75 with acute or convalescent COVID-19. The sample comprised peripheral blood. The CDR3 sequence: CATPGTFGTGFGGELFF. As DNA, the CDR3 is TGTGCCACACCTGGTACTTTCGGGACAGGGTTTGGCGGGGAGCTGTTTTTT.